The source of this T cell receptor (beta chain) is a study of tumor-infiltrating lymphocytes in primary liver carcinoma. Study details: Productive TCRbeta read yields ran from roughly 3.6 to 7.1 million per sample and were similar between tissues.

Study-level points and caveats: The 250 largest clones made up significantly more of tumor than blood repertoires (p = 0.039). Only about 8-25% of top clones were detected in all five tumor regions.

Total RNA (approximately 0.5 ug) served as template for TCR beta cDNA synthesis primed by a constant-region primer. ARM-PCR, slightly modified, supplied the TCR beta libraries through three nested multiplex PCR rounds. Primers for the first two PCR rounds were TRBV1-TRBV30 forward primers and a C-beta reverse primer (approximately 10 cycles per round). TCRdb recomputed calls from the multiplex PCR reads with MiXCR, one row per CDR3 protein. The sample shows about 29,000 distinct CDR3 sequences, roughly four fifths of them seen only once. Note on this clonotype: What it binds is unknown.

V was trimmed by 1 base and J by 0 bases, leaving 1 base between them. The CDR3 is made up of 13 amino acids. Germline V gene data show CDR1 as SGHVS and CDR2 as FNYEAQ. Scientists recovered RNA and DNA together from roughly 20-30 mg of unsorted bulk tissue. The chain employs TRBV7-6 and TRBJ1-3, with no clear D. This sequence originates from a man aged 35 to 55 with primary liver carcinoma and hepatitis B virus infection. The sequenced material came from liver tumor tissue from sampling region 5. Subset given: tumor region T5, tumor centre. DNA for the CDR3: TGTGCCAGCAGCTTAGTCTCTGGAAACACCATATATTTT. Translating it yields CASSLVSGNTIYF.